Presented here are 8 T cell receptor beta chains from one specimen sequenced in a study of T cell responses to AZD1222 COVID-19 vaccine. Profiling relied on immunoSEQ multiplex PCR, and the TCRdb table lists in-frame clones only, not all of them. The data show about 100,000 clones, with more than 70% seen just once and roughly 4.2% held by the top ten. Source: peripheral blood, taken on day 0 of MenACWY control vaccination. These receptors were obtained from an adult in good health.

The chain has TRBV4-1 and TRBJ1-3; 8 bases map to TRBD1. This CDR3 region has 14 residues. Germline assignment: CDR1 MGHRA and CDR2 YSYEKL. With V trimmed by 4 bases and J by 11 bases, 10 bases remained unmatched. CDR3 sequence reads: CASSLNRDRSAIYF. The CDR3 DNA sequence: TGCGCCAGCAGCCTAAACCGGGACAGGTCCGCCATATATTTT.

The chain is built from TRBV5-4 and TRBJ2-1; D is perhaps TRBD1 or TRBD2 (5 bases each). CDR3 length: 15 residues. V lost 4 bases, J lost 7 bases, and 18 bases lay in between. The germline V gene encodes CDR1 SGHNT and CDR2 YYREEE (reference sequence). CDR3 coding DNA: TGTGCCAGCAGCAGCGGTCCCGGGGCTGGGAATGAGCAGTTCTTC. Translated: CASSSGPGAGNEQFF. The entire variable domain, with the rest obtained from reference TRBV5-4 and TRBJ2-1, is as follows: ETGVTQSPTHLIKTRGQQVTLRCSSQSGHNTVSWYQQALGQGPQFIFQYYREEENGRGNFPPRFSGLQFPNYSSELNVNALELDDSALYLCASSSGPGAGNEQFFGPGTRLTVL.

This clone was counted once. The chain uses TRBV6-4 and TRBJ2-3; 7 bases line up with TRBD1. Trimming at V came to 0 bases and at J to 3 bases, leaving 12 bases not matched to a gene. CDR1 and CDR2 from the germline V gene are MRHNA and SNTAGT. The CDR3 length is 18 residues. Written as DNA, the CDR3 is TGTGCCAGCAGTGACTCGATACGGACAGGTTATGGGACAGATACGCAGTATTTT. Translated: CASSDSIRTGYGTDTQYF.

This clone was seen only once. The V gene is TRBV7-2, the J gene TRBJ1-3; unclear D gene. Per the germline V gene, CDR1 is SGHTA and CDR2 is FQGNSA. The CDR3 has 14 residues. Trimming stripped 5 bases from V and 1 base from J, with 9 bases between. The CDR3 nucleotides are TGTGCCAGCAGCACGTGGGCATCTGGAAACACCATATATTTT. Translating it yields CASSTWASGNTIYF.

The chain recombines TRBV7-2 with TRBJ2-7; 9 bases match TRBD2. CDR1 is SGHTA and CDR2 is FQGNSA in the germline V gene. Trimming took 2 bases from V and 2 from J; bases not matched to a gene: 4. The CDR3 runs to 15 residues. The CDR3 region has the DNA TGTGCCAGCAGCTTAACTAGCGGGTCGACCTACGAGCAGTACTTC. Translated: CASSLTSGSTYEQYF.

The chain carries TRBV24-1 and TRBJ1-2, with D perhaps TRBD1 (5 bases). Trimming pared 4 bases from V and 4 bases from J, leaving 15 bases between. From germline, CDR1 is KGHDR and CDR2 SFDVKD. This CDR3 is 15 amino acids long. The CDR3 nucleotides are TGTGCCACCAGTGACACCAGGGTAGATCGCTATGGCTACACCTTC. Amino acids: CATSDTRVDRYGYTF.

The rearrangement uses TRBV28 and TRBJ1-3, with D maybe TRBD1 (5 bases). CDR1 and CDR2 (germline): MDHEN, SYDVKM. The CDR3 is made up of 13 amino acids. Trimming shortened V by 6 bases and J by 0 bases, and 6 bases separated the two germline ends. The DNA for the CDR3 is TGTGCCAGCAGGACAGACTCTGGAAACACCATATATTTT. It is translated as CASRTDSGNTIYF.

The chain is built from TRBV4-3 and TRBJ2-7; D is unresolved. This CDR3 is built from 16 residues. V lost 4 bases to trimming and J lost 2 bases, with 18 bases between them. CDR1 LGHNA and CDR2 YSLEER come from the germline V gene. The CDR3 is CASSPTTRPSTYEQYF. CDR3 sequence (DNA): TGCGCCAGCAGCCCGACAACCCGGCCCTCCACCTACGAGCAGTACTTC.